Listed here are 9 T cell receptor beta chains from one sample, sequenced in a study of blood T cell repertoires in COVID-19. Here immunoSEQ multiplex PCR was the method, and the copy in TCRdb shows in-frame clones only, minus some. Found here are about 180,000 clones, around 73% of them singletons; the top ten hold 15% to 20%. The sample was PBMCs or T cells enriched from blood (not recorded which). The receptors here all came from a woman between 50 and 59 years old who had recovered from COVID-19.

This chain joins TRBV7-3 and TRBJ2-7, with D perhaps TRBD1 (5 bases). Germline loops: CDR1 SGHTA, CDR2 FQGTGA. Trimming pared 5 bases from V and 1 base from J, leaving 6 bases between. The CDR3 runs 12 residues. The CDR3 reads CASSPGSYEQYF. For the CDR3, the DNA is TGTGCCAGCAGCCCAGGGTCCTACGAGCAGTACTTC.

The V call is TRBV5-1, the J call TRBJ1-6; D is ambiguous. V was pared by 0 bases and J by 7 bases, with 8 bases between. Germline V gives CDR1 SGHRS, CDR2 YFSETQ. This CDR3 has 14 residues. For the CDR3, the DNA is TGCGCCAGCAGCTTGGGCGAGCGAAATTCACCCCTCCACTTT. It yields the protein CASSLGERNSPLHF.

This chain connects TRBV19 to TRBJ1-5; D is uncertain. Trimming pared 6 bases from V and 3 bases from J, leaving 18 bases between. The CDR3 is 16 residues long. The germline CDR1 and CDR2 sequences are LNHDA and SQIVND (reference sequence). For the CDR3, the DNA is TGTGCCAGTAGAATAACAGCGGTTAAGTACAATCAGCCCCAGCATTTT. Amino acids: CASRITAVKYNQPQHF.

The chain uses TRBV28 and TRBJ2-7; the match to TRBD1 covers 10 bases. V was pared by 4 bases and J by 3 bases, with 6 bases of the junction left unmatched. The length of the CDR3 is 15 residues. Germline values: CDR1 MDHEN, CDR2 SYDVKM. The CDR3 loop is CASSSGGTGDYEQYF. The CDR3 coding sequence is TGTGCCAGCAGTTCCGGGGGGACAGGGGACTACGAGCAGTACTTC.

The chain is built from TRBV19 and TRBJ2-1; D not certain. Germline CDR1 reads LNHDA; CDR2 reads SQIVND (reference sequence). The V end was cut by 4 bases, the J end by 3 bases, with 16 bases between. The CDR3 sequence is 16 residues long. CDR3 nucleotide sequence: TGTGCCAGTAGTAGCGACCCAGGAAGCCTCTACAATGAGCAGTTCTTC. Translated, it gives CASSSDPGSLYNEQFF.

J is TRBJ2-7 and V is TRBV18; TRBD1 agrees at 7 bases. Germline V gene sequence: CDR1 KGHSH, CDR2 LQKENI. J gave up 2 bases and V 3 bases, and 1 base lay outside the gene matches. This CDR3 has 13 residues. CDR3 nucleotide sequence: TGTGCCAGCTCACCGGGGACAGCCTACGAGCAGTACTTC. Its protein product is CASSPGTAYEQYF.

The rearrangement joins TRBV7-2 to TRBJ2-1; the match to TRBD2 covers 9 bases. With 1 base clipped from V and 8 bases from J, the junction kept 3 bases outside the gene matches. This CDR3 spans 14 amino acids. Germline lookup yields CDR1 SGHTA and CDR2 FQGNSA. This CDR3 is CASSLVLAGYEQFF. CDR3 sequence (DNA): TGTGCCAGCAGCTTAGTCCTAGCGGGATATGAGCAGTTCTTC.

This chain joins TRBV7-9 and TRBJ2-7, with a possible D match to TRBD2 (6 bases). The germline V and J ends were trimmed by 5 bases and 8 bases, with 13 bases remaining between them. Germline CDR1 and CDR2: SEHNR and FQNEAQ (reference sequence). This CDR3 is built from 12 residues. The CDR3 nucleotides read TGTGCCAGCAGCAACGGAGGGCCCAAGCAGTACTTC. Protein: CASSNGGPKQYF.

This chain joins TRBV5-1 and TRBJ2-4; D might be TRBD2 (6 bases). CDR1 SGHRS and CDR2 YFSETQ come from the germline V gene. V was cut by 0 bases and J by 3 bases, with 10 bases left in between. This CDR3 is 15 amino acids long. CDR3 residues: CASSLGGGNKNIQYF. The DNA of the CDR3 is TGCGCCAGCAGCTTGGGAGGCGGGAACAAAAACATTCAGTACTTC.